This T cell receptor (beta chain) was sequenced for a study of Ad26.COV2.S vaccination and SARS-CoV-2 variants. Study-wide background: It was the COV1001 Ad26.COV2.S trial arm that included the donor.

Study outcomes and limitations: Substantial breadth was reported for post-vaccination spike-specific CD8+ and CD4+ T cells.

For this clone: Its specificity is unknown.

Profiling relied on immunoSEQ multiplex PCR, and the TCRdb table lists in-frame clones only, not all of them. The table shows some 390,000 clones, with more than 85% occurring only once. Described treatment: 15 to 20 received Ad26.COV2.S at low or high dose, single or two shots; about five received placebo; per-sample allocation not given. Repertoires come from day 63 after the first vaccine or placebo injection. Donor was an adult aged 18-55 years in Boston. This CDR3 region has 13 residues. The V end lost 7 bases, the J end lost 5 bases, and 14 bases lay between the germline ends. Per germline, CDR1 SEHNR and CDR2 FQNEAQ (reference sequence).

This sample comprised peripheral blood, obtained in a trial of Ad26.COV2.S vaccine versus placebo. J is TRBJ1-1 and V is TRBV7-9; a weak D match, TRBD1 (6 bases). The receptor was derived from a person aged 18-60 years who received the Ad26.COV2.S COVID-19 vaccine or a placebo. CDR3 DNA sequence: TGTGCCAGCACCTGGGGGCGCGGGACTGAAGCTTTCTTT. It specifies CASTWGRGTEAFF.